This T cell receptor beta chain was sequenced for a study of graft-versus-host responses after intestinal transplantation. In the study overall: Transplant types were multivisceral, liver-intestinal, or isolated intestinal. All of the recipients had induction that used anti-thymocyte globulin, then tacrolimus and steroids for approximately 3 years. Overall study results and limits: Recipient-marrow GvH clones were detected, some having first appeared in ileum or blood. Subjects displaying graft-donor T cell macrochimerism possessed elevated graft-versus-host to host-versus-graft clonal ratios inside allografts.

The data were produced by immunoSEQ multiplex PCR, yet TCRdb's version contains in-frame clones alone and is incomplete. The sample consists of 77,000 or so clones, about nine tenths of them appearing once. Of note for this clone: Its cognate antigen is unknown.

Germline assignment: CDR1 KGHSH and CDR2 LQKENI. The CDR3 has 15 amino acids. Germline trimming cut 6 bases from V and 4 bases from J; bases unmatched to any gene: 6. This sequence originates from a human patient who received an intestinal transplant, so some T cells may come from the graft donor. Sequenced material: PBMCs, taken 98 days after intestinal transplantation. The chain is built from TRBV18 and TRBJ1-5, with 10 bases that match TRBD1. CDR3 sequence reads: CASSPDRGRNQPQHF. CDR3 nucleotide sequence: TGTGCCAGCTCCCCCGACAGGGGGCGGAATCAGCCCCAGCATTTT. Drawing the rest from reference TRBV18 and TRBJ1-5, the complete variable domain is NAGVMQNPRHLVRRRGQEARLRCSPMKGHSHVYWYRQLPEEGLKFMVYLQKENIIDESGMPKERFSAEFPKEGPSILRIQQVVRGDSAAYFCASSPDRGRNQPQHFGDGTRLSIL.